Shown below are 32 T cell receptor beta chains from a single sample sequenced in a study of blood T cell repertoires in COVID-19. Assay: immunoSEQ multiplex PCR; the TCRdb copy retains only in-frame clones and omits some. The sample has tens of thousands of clones; 81% are singletons. The sequenced sample was peripheral blood. Source of these receptors: a human donor in a cohort sampled during active COVID-19.

V usage is TRBV5-1 and J usage is TRBJ1-2; the D is unclear. Germline values: CDR1 SGHRS, CDR2 YFSETQ. The CDR3 loop spans 13 amino acids. V shed 0 bases and J shed 4 bases, with 7 bases lying between them. The CDR3 bases are TGCGCCAGCAGCTTGGACGCTAGCTATGGCTACACCTTC. Translating it yields CASSLDASYGYTF.

The gene calls are TRBV6-5 and TRBJ2-5; 10 bases fit TRBD1. The germline CDR1 and CDR2 sequences are MNHEY and SVGAGI. V was clipped by 7 bases and J by 7 bases; unmatched bases: 6. The CDR3 runs to 13 residues. Here the CDR3 reads CASNDRGLRTQYF. CDR3 DNA: TGTGCCAGCAACGACAGGGGGCTTAGGACCCAGTACTTC.

This rearrangement joins TRBV7-9 to TRBJ1-2; D is unresolved. Germline V gene data show CDR1 as SEHNR and CDR2 as FQNEAQ (reference sequence). This CDR3 contains 14 residues. With 3 bases removed from V and 0 bases from J, the gap between germline ends came to 8 bases. The DNA for the CDR3 is TGTGCCAGCAGCTTTACCGGAGCTAACTATGGCTACACCTTC. Its protein is CASSFTGANYGYTF. Looking up the rest from reference TRBV7-9 and TRBJ1-2 gives the full variable domain: DTGVSQNPRHKITKRGQNVTFRCDPISEHNRLYWYRQTLGQGPEFLTYFQNEAQLEKSRLLSDRFSAERPKGSFSTLEIQRTEQGDSAMYLCASSFTGANYGYTFGSGTRLTVV.

The gene calls are TRBV7-9 and TRBJ1-1; D may be TRBD1 (6 bases). There are 16 residues in the CDR3. Trimming took off 1 base at V and 0 bases at J, with 12 bases between the two ends. CDR1 SEHNR and CDR2 FQNEAQ come from the germline V gene (reference sequence). This CDR3 reads CASSLVFDRMNTEAFF. DNA for the CDR3: TGTGCCAGCAGCTTAGTTTTCGACAGGATGAACACTGAAGCTTTCTTT.

This chain uses TRBV27 with TRBJ1-2, with no clear D. V was pared by 3 bases and J by 2 bases, with 7 bases between. The CDR3 totals 13 residues. Germline loops: CDR1 MNHEY, CDR2 SMNVEV (reference sequence). As DNA, the CDR3 is TGTGCCAGCAGTTTTTCAGGCAACTATGGCTACACCTTC. Translating it yields CASSFSGNYGYTF.

This clone was observed a single time. The V call is TRBV11-2, the J call TRBJ2-3, with TRBD2 as a possible D gene (7 bases). There are 17 residues in the CDR3. Germline V gene sequence: CDR1 SGHAT, CDR2 FQNNGV. V lost 0 bases, J lost 5 bases, and 18 bases lay in between. The CDR3 loop reads CASSLDSEGGPVDTQYF. Here the CDR3 DNA reads TGTGCCAGCAGCTTAGATTCCGAGGGGGGGCCGGTAGATACGCAGTATTTT. The full variable domain, in which reference TRBV11-2 and TRBJ2-3 provide the parts outside the CDR3, is EAGVAQSPRYKIIEKRQSVAFWCNPISGHATLYWYQQILGQGPKLLIQFQNNGVVDDSQLPKDRFSAERLKGVDSTLKIQPAKLEDSAVYLCASSLDSEGGPVDTQYFGPGTRLTVL.

The chain is built from TRBV5-1 and TRBJ1-2; tentatively, D is TRBD1 (5 bases). The CDR3 loop spans 15 amino acids. Between the trimmed V and J ends, which lost 0 bases and 0 bases, there was a span of 9 bases. Germline CDR1 is SGHRS and CDR2 is YFSETQ. The CDR3 sequence is CASSLVTGANYGYTF. CDR3 coding DNA: TGCGCCAGCAGCTTGGTAACAGGAGCTAACTATGGCTACACCTTC.

V and J are TRBV7-8 and TRBJ1-5; the match to TRBD1 covers 7 bases. The V gene end was trimmed by 5 bases and the J gene end by 0 bases; junction bases not matched to a gene: 7. The germline CDR1 and CDR2 sequences are SGHVS and FQNEAQ. The CDR3 covers 16 residues. DNA of the CDR3: TGTGCCAGCAGCCCGACAGGGTTTTATAGCAATCAGCCCCAGCATTTT. Translation gives CASSPTGFYSNQPQHF.

There are many counts of this clone. The V call is TRBV15, the J call TRBJ1-1; 10 bases are shared with TRBD1. Losses at the gene ends were 6 bases for V and 0 bases for J; bases not matched to a gene: 7. The CDR3 is 16 amino acids. CDR1 and CDR2 (germline): LNHNV, YYDKDF (reference sequence). CDR3 nucleotide sequence: TGTGCCACCAGGGCCTGGGACAGGGGTCTGAACACTGAAGCTTTCTTT. Protein product: CATRAWDRGLNTEAFF.

V is TRBV20-1 and J is TRBJ1-1; 10 bases line up with TRBD1. V was pared by 3 bases and J by 6 bases, with 1 base of the junction left unmatched. The CDR3 spans 12 residues. The germline gives CDR1 DFQATT, CDR2 SNEGSKA (reference sequence). CDR3 protein: CSASDRGPEAFF. The CDR3 region has the DNA TGCAGTGCTAGTGACAGGGGGCCTGAAGCTTTCTTT.

V usage is TRBV4-1 and J usage is TRBJ1-1; no definite D call. V was clipped by 0 bases and J by 0 bases, with 8 bases between them. CDR1 is MGHRA and CDR2 is YSYEKL in the germline V gene. There are 15 residues in the CDR3. This CDR3 reads CASSQEIAMNTEAFF. The DNA for the CDR3 is TGCGCCAGCAGCCAAGAAATAGCCATGAACACTGAAGCTTTCTTT.

The chain is built from TRBV7-2 and TRBJ2-5; D possibly corresponds to TRBD1 (6 bases). Trimming pared 2 bases from V and 5 bases from J, leaving 12 bases between. There are 14 residues in the CDR3. Germline CDR1 and CDR2: SGHTA and FQGNSA. CDR3 in amino acids: CASSLYGRGETQYF. In DNA form, the CDR3 reads TGTGCCAGCAGCTTATATGGTAGGGGGGAGACCCAGTACTTC.

The rearrangement joins TRBV2 to TRBJ2-7; 10 nucleotides line up with TRBD1. J lost 4 bases, V lost 11 bases, and 8 bases had no gene match. Germline V gene lookup returns CDR1 SNHLY and CDR2 FYNNEI. The CDR3 has 13 amino acids. CDR3: CAANRDRGYEQYF. CDR3 nucleotide sequence: TGTGCCGCTAACCGGGACAGGGGATACGAGCAGTACTTC.

The chain links TRBV4-3 to TRBJ2-4, with 10 bases identical to TRBD2. In germline, CDR1 is LGHNA, CDR2 YSLEER. With V trimmed by 0 bases and J by 0 bases, 14 bases remained unmatched. This CDR3 has 21 amino acids. Written as DNA, the CDR3 is TGCGCCAGCAGCCAAGATCCCATAAGTAGCGGGAGGCCTTTAGCCAAAAACATTCAGTACTTC. This translates into CASSQDPISSGRPLAKNIQYF.

This chain uses TRBV7-3 with TRBJ2-7, with 7 bases that match TRBD1. Germline assignment: CDR1 SGHTA and CDR2 FQGTGA. The CDR3 loop spans 14 amino acids. Trimming at V came to 5 bases and at J to 1 base, leaving 5 bases not matched to a gene. CDR3 bases: TGTGCCAGCAGCCCGGACAGGTTTTCCTACGAGCAGTACTTC. Residues: CASSPDRFSYEQYF.

This clone is medium-sized. This rearrangement joins TRBV7-9 to TRBJ1-1; perhaps TRBD1 as D (5 bases). V was shortened by 3 bases and J by 5 bases, with 22 bases between the two germline ends. Germline values: CDR1 SEHNR, CDR2 FQNEAQ (reference sequence). The CDR3 consists of 17 residues. This CDR3 reads CASSLWSWWQGNTEAFF. As DNA, the CDR3 is TGTGCCAGCAGCTTGTGGAGCTGGTGGCAGGGAAATACTGAAGCTTTCTTT.

The chain joins TRBV18 to TRBJ1-5; D ambiguous. The V and J ends lost 2 bases and 0 bases respectively, with 2 bases between them. Germline lookup yields CDR1 KGHSH and CDR2 LQKENI. There are 13 residues in the CDR3. The CDR3 protein is CASSPYSNQPQHF. In nucleotides, the CDR3 is TGTGCCAGCTCACCATATAGCAATCAGCCCCAGCATTTT.

J is TRBJ2-3 and V is TRBV27, with TRBD2 matching over 9 bases. Trimming removed 7 bases from V and 5 bases from J; junction bases left unmatched: 16. In germline, CDR1 is MNHEY, CDR2 SMNVEV (reference sequence). The CDR3 is 17 amino acids. CDR3 region: CASTPAGAGGWIDTQYF. For the CDR3, the DNA is TGTGCCAGCACCCCGGCGGGAGCGGGGGGATGGATAGATACGCAGTATTTT.

The genes are TRBV5-1 and TRBJ2-3, with D possibly matching TRBD2 (7 bases). Trimming removed 3 bases from V and 6 bases from J, with 11 bases in between. Germline loops: CDR1 SGHRS, CDR2 YFSETQ. This CDR3 spans 13 amino acids. CDR3 residues: CASSWGGGDTQYF. Here the CDR3 DNA reads TGCGCCAGCAGCTGGGGCGGGGGCGATACGCAGTATTTT.

The rearrangement links TRBV28 to TRBJ1-5; D gene ambiguous. Trimming stripped 6 bases from V and 4 bases from J, with 4 bases between. Per germline, CDR1 MDHEN and CDR2 SYDVKM. CDR3 length: 11 amino acids. Here the CDR3 reads CASSLNQPQHF. The CDR3 nucleotides read TGTGCCAGCAGCCTAAATCAGCCCCAGCATTTT. Together with reference TRBV28 and TRBJ1-5, the CDR3 gives the full variable domain: DVKVTQSSRYLVKRTGEKVFLECVQDMDHENMFWYRQDPGLGLRLIYFSYDVKMKEKGDIPEGYSVSREKKERFSLILESASTNQTSMYLCASSLNQPQHFGDGTRLSIL.

The J gene is TRBJ2-3, the V gene TRBV3-1 (or the pseudogene TRBV3-2); 9 positions match TRBD2. CDR1 is LGHDT, CDR2 YNNKEL, per germline (reference sequence). The CDR3 spans 19 residues. J gave up 0 bases and V 5 bases, and 15 bases lay outside the gene matches. The chain's CDR3 is CASSIPAAGGHSSTDTQYF. Written as DNA, the CDR3 is TGTGCCAGCAGCATTCCCGCAGCGGGGGGACATTCTAGCACAGATACGCAGTATTTT.

This clone was picked up one time. This chain links TRBV12-3 or TRBV12-4 with TRBJ1-3; tentative D call: TRBD1 (6 bases). There are 13 residues in the CDR3. V lost 6 bases, J lost 4 bases, and 10 bases lay in between. The CDR3 DNA reads as TGTGCCAGCAGCCCGACAGGAGGAAACACCATATATTTT. Its translation: CASSPTGGNTIYF.

V usage is TRBV6-2 or TRBV6-3 and J usage is TRBJ2-3; the D gene is possibly TRBD2 (5 bases). This CDR3 is 17 amino acids long. From germline, CDR1 is MNHEY and CDR2 SVGEGT. V gave up 0 bases and J gave up 2 bases, with 15 bases separating them. The CDR3 here is CASSYSGRTGYTDTQYF. The DNA for the CDR3 is TGTGCCAGCAGTTACTCGGGCAGGACGGGATACACAGATACGCAGTATTTT.

The V call is TRBV10-3, the J call TRBJ1-6; tentative D call: TRBD1 (5 bases). CDR1 is ENHRY and CDR2 is SYGVKD in the germline V gene. The V end lost 4 bases, the J end lost 0 bases, and 13 bases lay between the germline ends. The CDR3 is 17 residues long. The DNA for the CDR3 is TGTGCCATCAGTGGGAGCGGGGGTAGCTCCTATAATTCACCCCTCCACTTT. This translates into CAISGSGGSSYNSPLHF.

The rearrangement links TRBV19 to TRBJ1-4; D call uncertain. Germline CDR1 LNHDA, CDR2 SQIVND (reference sequence). The V end lost 6 bases, the J end lost 3 bases, and 11 bases lay between the germline ends. The CDR3 spans 14 residues. The chain's CDR3 is CASRPNQANEKLFF. Written as DNA, the CDR3 is TGTGCCAGTAGGCCCAACCAGGCTAATGAAAAACTGTTTTTT.

Here the CDR3 DNA reads TGTGCCTGGAGTGTACGGGACACCAAGGGCTACACCTTC. Translated, it gives CAWSVRDTKGYTF. The chain carries TRBV30 and TRBJ1-2; D perhaps matches TRBD1 (6 bases). Germline V gives CDR1 GTSNPN, CDR2 SVGIG (reference sequence). With 0 bases removed from V and 8 bases from J, the gap between germline ends came to 13 bases. CDR3 length: 13 amino acids.

This chain links TRBV19 with TRBJ1-2; 9 positions agree with TRBD1. The length of the CDR3 is 15 residues. V shed 3 bases, J shed 4 bases, and the junction held 6 bases outside the gene matches. Germline CDR1 and CDR2: LNHDA and SQIVND (reference sequence). CDR3 in amino acids: CASSILETGGYGYTF. The CDR3 bases are TGTGCCAGTAGTATTCTAGAGACAGGGGGCTATGGCTACACCTTC.

J is TRBJ2-7 and V is TRBV10-3; TRBD2 might be the D (6 bases). The CDR3 has 16 amino acids. V was cut by 6 bases and J by 2 bases, with 20 bases left in between. The V gene's germline CDR1 is ENHRY and CDR2 SYGVKD. In nucleotides, the CDR3 is TGTGCCATCAGGGGGGGTGGTAGGGGTCCGCCCTACGAGCAGTACTTC. It is translated as CAIRGGGRGPPYEQYF.

The chain recombines TRBV28 with TRBJ1-2, with TRBD1 identical over 7 bases. Germline V gives CDR1 MDHEN, CDR2 SYDVKM. This CDR3 spans 14 amino acids. Unmatched junction bases numbered 3, after V lost 1 base and J lost 4 bases. Written as DNA, the CDR3 is TGTGCCAGCAGTTTATCCGCAGGGGGCTATGGCTACACCTTC. This encodes CASSLSAGGYGYTF.

The rearrangement uses TRBV5-4 and TRBJ2-7; D gene ambiguous. The CDR3 spans 13 residues. Between the trimmed V and J ends, which lost 6 bases and 0 bases, there was a span of 10 bases. Germline-derived CDR1 and CDR2 are SGHNT and YYREEE (reference sequence). The DNA for the CDR3 is TGTGCCAGCAAGCCCTCTCCCTCCTACGAGCAGTACTTC. This codes for CASKPSPSYEQYF.

Here the CDR3 DNA reads TGTGCCACCAGTGCGGAGGGGATCGACGAGCAGTACTTC. Its protein product is CATSAEGIDEQYF. The chain carries TRBV24-1 and TRBJ2-7; weak D call: TRBD2 (6 bases). This CDR3 is built from 13 residues. The V end lost 5 bases, the J end lost 5 bases, and 12 bases lay between the germline ends. Germline V CDR1 and CDR2: KGHDR, SFDVKD.

The V call is TRBV4-1, the J call TRBJ1-3; D unclear. The CDR3 spans 15 residues. CDR1 is MGHRA and CDR2 is YSYEKL in the germline V gene. The V end was cut by 1 base, the J end by 4 bases, with 11 bases between. CDR3 loop: CASSQGYMRGNTIYF. The CDR3 region has the DNA TGCGCCAGCAGCCAAGGATATATGAGGGGAAACACCATATATTTT.